The sequence of this T cell receptor (beta chain) was determined in a study of naive and memory T cell subsets. Germline CDR1 is DFQATT and CDR2 is SNEGSKA (reference sequence). Trimming shortened V by 0 bases and J by 2 bases, and 7 bases separated the two germline ends. The CDR3 is 14 amino acids. This clonotype was seen many times. The library had UMIs added by 3' ligation of an oligonucleotide to TCR cDNA. Whole blood, 2 to 2.5 ml, came from adult healthy volunteers. Amplification of ligated cDNA took four PCR rounds with SP2 and nested alpha and beta constant primers. Alpha and beta constant region primers primed reverse transcription for blood and skin samples. TCRdb called the 5' RACE reads again in MiXCR, with one record for every CDR3 protein. Among fewer than 40,000 distinct CDR3 sequences listed, approximately 15% were seen once.

The receptor's source is a female donor in good health. The rearrangement joins TRBV20-1 to TRBJ2-2; no reliable D call. The CDR3 DNA reads TGCAGTGCTAGAGAACCTGCAAACACCGGGGAGCTGTTTTTT. This sequence encodes CSAREPANTGELFF.